These 6 T cell receptor beta chains came from one sample sequenced in a study of cytomegalovirus exposure and HLA in healthy donors. Amplification used 60 Vbeta primers and 13 Jbeta primers. This table comes from immunoSEQ multiplex PCR, and its TCRdb copy is limited to in-frame clones, with some not included. The sample comprises 85,000 to 100,000 clones, about 80% of which are singletons, and 6% to 8% rests with the top ten. Material: PBMCs. Receptors were obtained from a man aged 30-40 years in good health and CMV-seronegative.

For this clone: Mismatch with germline at one junction end may stem from a read error. The chain recombines TRBV30 with TRBJ1-2; D is ambiguous. Per germline, CDR1 GTSNPN and CDR2 SVGIG (reference sequence). This CDR3 is built from 13 residues. CDR3 bases: TGTGCCTGGAGTGCCCTGACTGGCTATGGCTACAACTTC. It is translated as CAWSALTGYGYNF. Looking up the rest from reference TRBV30 and TRBJ1-2 gives the full variable domain: SQTIHQWPATLVQPVGSPLSLECTVEGTSNPNLYWYRQAAGRGLQLLFYSVGIGQISSEVPQNLSASRPQDRQFILSSKKLLLSDSGFYLCAWSALTGYGYNFGSGTRLTVV.

This clone has only a few counts. V usage is TRBV5-1 and J usage is TRBJ1-1, with D perhaps TRBD1 (5 bases). The germline V and J ends were trimmed by 2 bases and 5 bases, with 10 bases remaining between them. This CDR3 contains 13 residues. Per germline, CDR1 SGHRS and CDR2 YFSETQ. CDR3 region: CASSFSGGTEAFF. The DNA of the CDR3 is TGCGCCAGCAGCTTTAGTGGGGGGACTGAAGCTTTCTTT. Looking up the rest from reference TRBV5-1 and TRBJ1-1 gives the full variable domain: KAGVTQTPRYLIKTRGQQVTLSCSPISGHRSVSWYQQTPGQGLQFLFEYFSETQRNKGNFPGRFSGRQFSNSRSEMNVSTLELGDSALYLCASSFSGGTEAFFGQGTRLTVV.

This chain connects TRBV27 to TRBJ2-5; possibly TRBD1 for D (5 bases). Germline lookup yields CDR1 MNHEY and CDR2 SMNVEV (reference sequence). The CDR3 is 12 amino acids. The V gene lost 4 bases and the J gene lost 5 bases, with 8 bases spanning the gap. CDR3 sequence: CASSSKGETQYF. CDR3 nucleotide sequence: TGTGCCAGCAGTTCTAAGGGGGAGACCCAGTACTTC.

The V call is TRBV11-2, the J call TRBJ2-7, with 7 bases matching TRBD1. CDR1 is SGHAT, CDR2 FQNNGV, per germline. CDR3 length: 18 residues. V trimming: 4 bases; J trimming: 4 bases; junction bases outside the gene matches: 19. For the CDR3, the DNA is TGTGCCAGCAGCTCCAGGGACAGTTCTCACCTGGCCCTTTACGAGCAGTACTTC. It translates to CASSSRDSSHLALYEQYF.

The chain recombines TRBV27 with TRBJ2-7, with 7 nucleotides matching TRBD1. CDR1 is MNHEY and CDR2 is SMNVEV in the germline V gene (reference sequence). This CDR3 spans 15 amino acids. V dropped 6 bases and J dropped 1; count of bases not matched to a gene: 9. Here the CDR3 DNA reads TGTGCCAGCAGATCTGGACAGGCACCTTCCTACGAGCAGTACTTC. Residues: CASRSGQAPSYEQYF.

The gene calls are TRBV6-4 and TRBJ2-1; 8 bases map to TRBD2. This CDR3 spans 14 amino acids. The J segment lost 7 bases and the V segment lost 5 bases, leaving 7 bases of the junction unmatched. Germline V gene data show CDR1 as MRHNA and CDR2 as SNTAGT. Written as DNA, the CDR3 is TGTGCCAGCAGTAGCGGGAGCGGAGGTAATGAGCAGTTCTTC. This sequence encodes CASSSGSGGNEQFF.